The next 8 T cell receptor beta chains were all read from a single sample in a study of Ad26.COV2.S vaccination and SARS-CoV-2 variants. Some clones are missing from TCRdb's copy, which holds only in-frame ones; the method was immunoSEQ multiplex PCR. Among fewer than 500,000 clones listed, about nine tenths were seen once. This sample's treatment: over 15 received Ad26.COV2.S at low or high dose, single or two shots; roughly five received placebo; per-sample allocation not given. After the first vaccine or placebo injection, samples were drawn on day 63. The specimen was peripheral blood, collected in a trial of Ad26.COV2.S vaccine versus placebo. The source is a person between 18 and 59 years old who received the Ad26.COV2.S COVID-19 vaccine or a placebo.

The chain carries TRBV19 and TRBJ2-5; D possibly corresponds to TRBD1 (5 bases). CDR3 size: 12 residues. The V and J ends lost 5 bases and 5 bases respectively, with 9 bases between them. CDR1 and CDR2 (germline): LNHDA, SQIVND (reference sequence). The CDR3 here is CASSSGYETQYF. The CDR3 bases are TGTGCCAGTAGTTCAGGGTATGAGACCCAGTACTTC. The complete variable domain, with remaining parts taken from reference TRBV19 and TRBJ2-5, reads DGGITQSPKYLFRKEGQNVTLSCEQNLNHDAMYWYRQDPGQGLRLIYYSQIVNDFQKGDIAEGYSVSREKKESFPLTVTSAQKNPTAFYLCASSSGYETQYFGPGTRLLVL.

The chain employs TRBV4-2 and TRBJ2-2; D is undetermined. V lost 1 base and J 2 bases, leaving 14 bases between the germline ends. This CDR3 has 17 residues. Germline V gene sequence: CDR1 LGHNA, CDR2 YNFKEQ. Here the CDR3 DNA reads TGTGCCAGCAGCCAAGGGGATGGGCTACCCAACACCGGGGAGCTGTTTTTT. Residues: CASSQGDGLPNTGELFF.

The CDR3 sequence: CAISENRADNEQFF. CDR3 DNA sequence: TGTGCCATCAGTGAAAACCGGGCCGACAATGAGCAGTTCTTC. This sequence joins TRBV10-3 and TRBJ2-1, with D unclear. The CDR3 consists of 14 residues. Germline lookup yields CDR1 ENHRY and CDR2 SYGVKD. Trimming took 3 bases from V and 5 from J, leaving 11 bases between them.

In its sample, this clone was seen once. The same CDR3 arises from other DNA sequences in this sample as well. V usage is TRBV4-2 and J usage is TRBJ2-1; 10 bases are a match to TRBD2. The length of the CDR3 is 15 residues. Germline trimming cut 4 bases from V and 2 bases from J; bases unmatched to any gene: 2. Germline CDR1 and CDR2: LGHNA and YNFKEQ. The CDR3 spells CASSPGTSAYNEQFF. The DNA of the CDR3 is TGTGCCAGCAGCCCCGGGACTAGCGCCTACAATGAGCAGTTCTTC.

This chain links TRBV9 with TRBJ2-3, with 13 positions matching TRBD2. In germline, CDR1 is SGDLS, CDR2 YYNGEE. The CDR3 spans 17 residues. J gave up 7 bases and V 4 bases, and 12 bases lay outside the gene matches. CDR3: CASSHTSGREGENTQYF. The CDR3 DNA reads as TGTGCCAGCAGCCATACTAGCGGGAGGGAGGGGGAAAATACGCAGTATTTT.

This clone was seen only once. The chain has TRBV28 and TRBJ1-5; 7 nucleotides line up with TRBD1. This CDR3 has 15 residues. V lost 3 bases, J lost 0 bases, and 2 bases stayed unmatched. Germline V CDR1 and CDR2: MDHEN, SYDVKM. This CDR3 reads CASSLTGFSNQPQHF. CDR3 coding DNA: TGTGCCAGCAGTTTGACAGGGTTTAGCAATCAGCCCCAGCATTTT.

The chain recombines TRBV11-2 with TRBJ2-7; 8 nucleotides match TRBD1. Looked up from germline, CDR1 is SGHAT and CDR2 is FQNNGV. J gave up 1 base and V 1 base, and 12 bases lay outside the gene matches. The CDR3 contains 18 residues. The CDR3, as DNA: TGTGCCAGCAGCTTAGGCTCAGGGGGCGTCGGTAAGTCCTACGAGCAGTACTTC. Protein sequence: CASSLGSGGVGKSYEQYF.

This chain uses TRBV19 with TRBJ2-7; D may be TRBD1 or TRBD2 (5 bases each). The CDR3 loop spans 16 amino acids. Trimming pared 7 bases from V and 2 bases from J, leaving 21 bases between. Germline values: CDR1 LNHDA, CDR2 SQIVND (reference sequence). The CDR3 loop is CASTKGKGVRAYEQYF. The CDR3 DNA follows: TGTGCCAGTACAAAGGGGAAGGGAGTGAGGGCCTACGAGCAGTACTTC.